The clone carrying this T cell receptor (beta chain) was detected a few times. Antigen unknown. A read error may account for a junction end that differs from germline. The CDR3 has 16 amino acids. This specimen comes from a study of blood T cells in healthy people across ages. Overall study results and limits: Researchers deemed the diversity estimates from one million T cells underestimates. Unsorted PBMC input precluded a conclusive naive versus antigen-experienced comparison.

Peripheral blood was drawn, about 10 milliliters per donor. A sample-barcoded 5' primer and a J-beta primer mix were used in a second PCR of about 6 to 12 cycles. In TCRdb, the 5' RACE reads were re-called with MiXCR into one record per CDR3 protein. The profile shows under 950,000 distinct CDR3 sequences, 20% to 25% of them singletons. V is TRBV12-3 or TRBV12-4 and J is TRBJ2-3; 9 nucleotides agree with TRBD2. Sequencing input: blood. The sequence came from a man between 70 and 80 years old in good health. The CDR3 here is CASSSSSGASTDTQYF. CDR3 DNA sequence: TGTGCCAGCAGTTCTTCTAGCGGGGCCAGCACGGATACGCAGTATTTT.